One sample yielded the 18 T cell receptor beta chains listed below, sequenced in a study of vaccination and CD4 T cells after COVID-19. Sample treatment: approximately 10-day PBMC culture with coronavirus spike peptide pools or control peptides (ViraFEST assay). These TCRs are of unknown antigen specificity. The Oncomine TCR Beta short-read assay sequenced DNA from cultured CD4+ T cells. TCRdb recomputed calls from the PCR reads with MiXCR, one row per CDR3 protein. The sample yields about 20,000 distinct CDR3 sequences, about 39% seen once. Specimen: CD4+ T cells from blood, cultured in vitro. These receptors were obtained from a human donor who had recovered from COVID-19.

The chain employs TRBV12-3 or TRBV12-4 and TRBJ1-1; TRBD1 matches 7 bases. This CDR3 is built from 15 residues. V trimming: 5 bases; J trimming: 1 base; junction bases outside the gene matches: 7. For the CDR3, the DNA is TGTGCCAGCAGTATACACCGGACAGGGAACACTGAAGCTTTCTTT. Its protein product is CASSIHRTGNTEAFF.

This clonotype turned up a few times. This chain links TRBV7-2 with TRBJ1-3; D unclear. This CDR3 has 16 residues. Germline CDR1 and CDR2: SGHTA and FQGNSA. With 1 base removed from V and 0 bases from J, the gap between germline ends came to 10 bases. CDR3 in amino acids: CASSLVWTSSGNTIYF. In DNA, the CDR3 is TGTGCCAGCAGCTTAGTTTGGACGAGCTCTGGAAACACCATATATTTT.

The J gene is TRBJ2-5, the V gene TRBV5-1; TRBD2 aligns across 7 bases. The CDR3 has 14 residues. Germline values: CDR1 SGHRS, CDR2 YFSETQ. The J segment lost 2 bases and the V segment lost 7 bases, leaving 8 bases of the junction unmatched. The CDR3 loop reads CASGAGEHQETQYF. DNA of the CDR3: TGCGCCAGCGGGGCGGGGGAACATCAAGAGACCCAGTACTTC.

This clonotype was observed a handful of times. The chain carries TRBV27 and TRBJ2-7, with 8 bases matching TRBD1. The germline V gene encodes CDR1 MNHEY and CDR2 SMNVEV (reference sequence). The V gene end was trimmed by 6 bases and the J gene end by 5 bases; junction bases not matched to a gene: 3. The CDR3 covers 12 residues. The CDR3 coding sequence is TGTGCCAGCAGCCGGACAGGGAACGAGCAGTACTTC. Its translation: CASSRTGNEQYF.

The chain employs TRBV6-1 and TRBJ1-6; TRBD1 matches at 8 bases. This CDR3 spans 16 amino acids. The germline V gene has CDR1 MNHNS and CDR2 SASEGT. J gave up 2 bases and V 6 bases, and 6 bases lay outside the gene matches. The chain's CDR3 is CASSSTGDAYNSPLHF. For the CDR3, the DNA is TGTGCCAGCAGCTCGACAGGGGACGCCTATAATTCACCCCTCCACTTT.

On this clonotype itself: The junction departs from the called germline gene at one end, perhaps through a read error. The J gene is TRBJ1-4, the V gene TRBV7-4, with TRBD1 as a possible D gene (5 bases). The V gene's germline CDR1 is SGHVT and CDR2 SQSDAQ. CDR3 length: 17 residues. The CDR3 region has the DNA TGTGCCAGCATCTTAGTAGCGCGGGGGGAAGAAGGTGAAAAACTGTTTTTT. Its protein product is CASILVARGEEGEKLFF.

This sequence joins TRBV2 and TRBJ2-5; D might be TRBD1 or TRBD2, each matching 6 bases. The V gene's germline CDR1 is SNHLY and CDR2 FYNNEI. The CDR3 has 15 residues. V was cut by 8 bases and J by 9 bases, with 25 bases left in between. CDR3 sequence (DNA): TGTGCCAGCGGGGGGCGTTTCCCGGGGGAAGGGGCCCAGTACTTC. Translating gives CASGGRFPGEGAQYF.

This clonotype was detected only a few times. This chain's CDR3 is CRGGAGSQETQYF. The CDR3, as DNA: TGCAGAGGGGGGGCAGGGTCTCAAGAGACCCAGTACTTC. The V gene is TRBV20-1, the J gene TRBJ2-5; tentative D call: TRBD2 (7 bases). Germline values: CDR1 DFQATT, CDR2 SNEGSKA (reference sequence). The CDR3 runs to 13 residues.

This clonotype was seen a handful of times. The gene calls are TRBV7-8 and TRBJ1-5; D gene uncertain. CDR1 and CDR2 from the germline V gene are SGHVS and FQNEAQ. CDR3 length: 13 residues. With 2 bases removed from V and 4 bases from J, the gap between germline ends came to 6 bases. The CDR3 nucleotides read TGTGCCAGCAGCTTAAGGGAAAATCAGCCCCAGCATTTT. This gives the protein CASSLRENQPQHF.

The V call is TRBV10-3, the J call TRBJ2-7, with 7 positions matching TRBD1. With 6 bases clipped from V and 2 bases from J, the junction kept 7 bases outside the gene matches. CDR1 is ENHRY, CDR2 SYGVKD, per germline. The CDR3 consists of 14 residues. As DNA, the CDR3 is TGTGCCATCAGCTCGGGACAGTACGCCTACGAGCAGTACTTC. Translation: CAISSGQYAYEQYF.

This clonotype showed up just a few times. CDR3 sequence (DNA): TGCGCCAGCAGCGCGCCGGGACTAGCGGGGCTCAAGATGTACGAGCAGTACTTC. Translated, it gives CASSAPGLAGLKMYEQYF. V usage is TRBV5-1 and J usage is TRBJ2-7; 13 bases fit TRBD2. Germline V gene sequence: CDR1 SGHRS, CDR2 YFSETQ. The V segment lost 4 bases and the J segment 4 bases; nucleotides outside the gene matches: 14. The CDR3 is 18 residues long.

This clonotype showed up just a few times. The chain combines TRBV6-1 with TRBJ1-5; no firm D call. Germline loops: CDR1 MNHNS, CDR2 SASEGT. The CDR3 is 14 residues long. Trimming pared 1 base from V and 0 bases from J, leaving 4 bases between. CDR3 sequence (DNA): TGTGCCAGCAGTGAAGGACATAGCAATCAGCCCCAGCATTTT. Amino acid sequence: CASSEGHSNQPQHF.

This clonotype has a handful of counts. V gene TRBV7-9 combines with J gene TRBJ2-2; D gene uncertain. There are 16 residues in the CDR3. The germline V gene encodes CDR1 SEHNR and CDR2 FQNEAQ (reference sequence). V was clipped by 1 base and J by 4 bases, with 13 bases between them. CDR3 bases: TGTGCCAGCAGCTTAGGGCTGGGAATAACCACCGGGGAGCTGTTTTTT. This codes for CASSLGLGITTGELFF. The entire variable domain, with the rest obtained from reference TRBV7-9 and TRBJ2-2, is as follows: DTGVSQNPRHKITKRGQNVTFRCDPISEHNRLYWYRQTLGQGPEFLTYFQNEAQLEKSRLLSDRFSAERPKGSFSTLEIQRTEQGDSAMYLCASSLGLGITTGELFFGEGSRLTVL.

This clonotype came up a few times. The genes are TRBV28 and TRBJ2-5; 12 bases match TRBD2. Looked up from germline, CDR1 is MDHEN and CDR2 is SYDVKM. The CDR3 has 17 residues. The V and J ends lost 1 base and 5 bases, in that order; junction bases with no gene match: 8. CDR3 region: CASSLLLAGGYAETQYF. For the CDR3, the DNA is TGTGCCAGCAGTTTATTGCTAGCGGGGGGGTATGCGGAGACCCAGTACTTC.

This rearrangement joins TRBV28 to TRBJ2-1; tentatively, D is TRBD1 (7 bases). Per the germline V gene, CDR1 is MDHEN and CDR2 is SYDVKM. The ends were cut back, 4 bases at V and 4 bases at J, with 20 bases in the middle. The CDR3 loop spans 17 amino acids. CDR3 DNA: TGTGCCAGCAGTTCCGGACAGGCCCGGACTACTTACAATGAGCAGTTCTTC. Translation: CASSSGQARTTYNEQFF.

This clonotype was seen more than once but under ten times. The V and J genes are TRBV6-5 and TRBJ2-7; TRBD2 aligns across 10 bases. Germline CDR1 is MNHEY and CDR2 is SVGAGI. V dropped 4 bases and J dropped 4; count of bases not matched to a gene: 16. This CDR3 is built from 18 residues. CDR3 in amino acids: CASSSQPNPGLALYEQYF. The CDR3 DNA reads TGTGCCAGCAGTTCCCAACCAAACCCGGGACTAGCGCTATACGAGCAGTACTTC.

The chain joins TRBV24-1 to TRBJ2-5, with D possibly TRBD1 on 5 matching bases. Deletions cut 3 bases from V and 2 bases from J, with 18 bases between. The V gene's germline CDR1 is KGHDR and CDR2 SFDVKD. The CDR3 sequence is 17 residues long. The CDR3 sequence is CATSDLRQGLAQETQYF. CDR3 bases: TGTGCCACCAGTGATCTGAGGCAGGGCCTCGCGCAAGAGACCCAGTACTTC.

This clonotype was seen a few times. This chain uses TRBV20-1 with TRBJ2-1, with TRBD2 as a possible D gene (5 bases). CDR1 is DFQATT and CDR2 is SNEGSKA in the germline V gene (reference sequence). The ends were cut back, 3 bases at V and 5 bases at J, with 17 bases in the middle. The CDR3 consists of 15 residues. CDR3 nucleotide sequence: TGCAGTGCTAGCCTTGGACTCTCCCGACACAATGAGCAGTTCTTC. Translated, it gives CSASLGLSRHNEQFF.